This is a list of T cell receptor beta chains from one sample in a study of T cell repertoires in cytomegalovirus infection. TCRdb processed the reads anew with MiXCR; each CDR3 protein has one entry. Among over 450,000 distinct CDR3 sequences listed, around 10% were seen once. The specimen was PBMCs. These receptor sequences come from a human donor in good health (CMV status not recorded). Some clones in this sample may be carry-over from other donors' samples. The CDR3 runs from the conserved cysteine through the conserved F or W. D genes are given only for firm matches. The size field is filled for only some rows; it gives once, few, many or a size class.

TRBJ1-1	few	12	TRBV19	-	CASSREGTEAFF	TGTGCCAGCTCAAGGGAGGGAACTGAAGCTTTCTTT
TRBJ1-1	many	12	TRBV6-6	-	CASSYGEGRAFF	TGTGCCAGCAGCTACGGAGAGGGGCGGGCTTTCTTT
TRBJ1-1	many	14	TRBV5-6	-	CASSLFFTDTEAFF	TGTGCCAGCAGCTTGTTTTTTACGGACACTGAAGCTTTCTTT
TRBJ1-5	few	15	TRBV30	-	CAWSAGTRGHQPQHF	TGTGCCTGGAGCGCCGGGACCCGAGGGCATCAGCCCCAGCATTTT
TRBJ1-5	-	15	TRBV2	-	CASSEALPVIKPQHF	TGTGCCAGCAGTGAAGCGCTTCCGGTAATAAAGCCCCAGCATTTT
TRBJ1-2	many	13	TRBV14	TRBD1	CASSQPDRGGYTF	TGTGCCAGCAGCCAGCCTGACAGGGGAGGCTACACCTTC
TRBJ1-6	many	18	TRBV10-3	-	CAISRGLQGGSYNSPLHF	TGTGCCATCAGTCGGGGGCTACAAGGGGGCTCCTATAATTCACCCCTCCACTTT
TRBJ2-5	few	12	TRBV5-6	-	CASSKIRGTQYF	TGTGCCAGCAGCAAGATCAGGGGGACCCAGTACTTC
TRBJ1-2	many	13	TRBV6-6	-	CASSYSIRDGYTF	TGTGCCAGCAGTTACTCAATTCGGGATGGCTACACCTTC
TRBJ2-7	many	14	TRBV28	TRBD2	CASRTSGSLYEQYF	TGTGCCAGCAGAACTAGCGGGAGCCTCTACGAGCAGTACTTC
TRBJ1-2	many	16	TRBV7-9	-	CASSSYAGTSNYGYTF	TGTGCCAGCAGCTCTTACGCCGGGACATCCAACTATGGCTACACCTTC
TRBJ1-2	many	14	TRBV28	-	CASSSSGELLGYTF	TGTGCCAGCAGTTCATCAGGGGAGTTGTTGGGCTACACCTTC
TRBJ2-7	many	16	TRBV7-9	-	CASSPSTPRAGYEQYF	TGTGCCAGCAGCCCGTCGACACCGCGGGCGGGCTACGAGCAGTACTTC
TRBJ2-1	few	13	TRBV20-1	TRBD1	CSATNRGPNEQFF	TGCAGTGCTACAAACAGGGGGCCGAATGAGCAGTTCTTC
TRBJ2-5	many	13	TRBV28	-	CASSLRGRGTQYF	TGTGCCAGCAGTTTGCGGGGCCGAGGGACCCAGTACTTC
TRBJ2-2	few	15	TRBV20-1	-	CSARIQRRTGGELFF	TGCAGTGCTAGAATCCAGCGGAGGACCGGCGGGGAGCTGTTTTTT
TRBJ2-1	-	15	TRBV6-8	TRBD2	CASSYERGSYNEQFF	TGTGCCAGCAGTTACGAGCGGGGGTCCTACAATGAGCAGTTCTTC
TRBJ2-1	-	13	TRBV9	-	CASSVGVYNEQFF	TGTGCCAGCAGCGTAGGGGTTTACAATGAGCAGTTCTTC
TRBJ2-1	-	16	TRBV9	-	CASSLRLSGAYNGQSF	TGTGCCAGCAGCTTAAGGCTTAGCGGAGCCTACAATGGGCAGTCCTTC
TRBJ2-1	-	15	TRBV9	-	CASSAHTSSYNEQFF	TGTGCCAGCAGCGCTCACACGAGCTCCTACAATGAGCAGTTCTTC
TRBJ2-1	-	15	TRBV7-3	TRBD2	CASSTRAGGWNEQFF	TGTGCCAGCAGCACTCGAGCGGGGGGATGGAATGAGCAGTTCTTC
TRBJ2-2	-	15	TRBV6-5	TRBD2	CASSYSGGWTGELYF	TGTGCCAGCAGTTATTCGGGAGGGTGGACCGGGGAGCTGTATTTT
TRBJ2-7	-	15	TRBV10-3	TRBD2	CAISEKAGGRYEQYF	TGTGCCATCAGTGAAAAAGCGGGAGGACGCTACGAGCAGTACTTC
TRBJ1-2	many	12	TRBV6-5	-	CASSPGDWGYTF	TGTGCCAGCAGTCCGGGTGATTGGGGCTACACCTTC
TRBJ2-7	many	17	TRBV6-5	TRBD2	CASSYSLSSGSSYEQYF	TGTGCCAGCAGTTACTCTCTATCTAGCGGGAGTAGCTACGAGCAGTACTTC
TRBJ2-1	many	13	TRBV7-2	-	CASSLLGDNEQFF	TGTGCCAGCAGCTTACTAGGTGACAATGAGCAGTTCTTC
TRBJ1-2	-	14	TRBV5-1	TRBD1	CASSPGGTAYGYTF	TGCGCCAGCAGTCCCGGAGGGACAGCTTATGGCTACACCTTC
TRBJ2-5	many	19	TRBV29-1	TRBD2	CSVLKRLAGGVGVRETQYF	TGCAGCGTTTTAAAGCGTCTAGCGGGAGGAGTTGGGGTTAGAGAGACCCAGTACTTC
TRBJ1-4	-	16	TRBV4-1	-	CASSNPSGGTNEKLFF	TGCGCCAGCAGCAACCCATCGGGAGGAACTAATGAAAAACTGTTTTTT
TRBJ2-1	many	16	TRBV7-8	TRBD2	CASRTTRGGRADEQFF	TGTGCCAGCAGAACGACTAGGGGCGGGAGGGCGGATGAGCAGTTCTTC
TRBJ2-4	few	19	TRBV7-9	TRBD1	CASSLGRSTGGGRGNIQYF	TGTGCCAGCAGCTTAGGGCGGTCTACAGGGGGCGGACGAGGAAACATTCAGTACTTC
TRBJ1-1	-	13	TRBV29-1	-	CSVEPLYTAEAFF	TGCAGCGTTGAGCCACTTTACACCGCTGAAGCTTTCTTT
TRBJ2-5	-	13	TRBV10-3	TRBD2	CAIKQAGEETQYF	TGTGCCATCAAGCAGGCGGGAGAAGAGACCCAGTACTTC
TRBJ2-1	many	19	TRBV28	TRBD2	CASSPLATSTSGRYNEQFF	TGTGCCAGCAGTCCCCTAGCAACATCGACTAGCGGGAGGTACAATGAGCAGTTCTTC
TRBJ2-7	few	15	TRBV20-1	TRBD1	CSAAPPGQVSYEQYF	TGCAGTGCTGCCCCCCCGGGACAGGTCTCCTACGAGCAGTACTTC
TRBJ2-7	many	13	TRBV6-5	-	CASSYAGLYEQYF	TGTGCCAGCAGTTACGCAGGGCTCTACGAGCAGTACTTC
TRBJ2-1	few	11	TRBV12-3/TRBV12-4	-	CASRGPGEQFF	TGTGCCAGCAGGGGGCCGGGTGAGCAGTTCTTC
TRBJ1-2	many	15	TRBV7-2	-	CASSLTPGTNYGYTF	TGTGCCAGCAGCCTCACGCCGGGCACCAACTATGGCTACACCTTC
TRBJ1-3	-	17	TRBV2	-	CASSDGPRELSGNTIYF	TGTGCCAGCAGTGATGGCCCCCGGGAACTCTCTGGAAACACCATATATTTT
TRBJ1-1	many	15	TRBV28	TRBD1	CASSPQGTANTEAFF	TGTGCCAGCAGTCCGCAAGGGACAGCGAACACTGAAGCTTTCTTT
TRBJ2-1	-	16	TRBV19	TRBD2	CASSKTRGGAYNEQFF	TGTGCCAGTAGCAAGACTCGGGGGGGGGCCTACAATGAGCAGTTCTTC
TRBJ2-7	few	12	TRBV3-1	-	CASSLFTGEQYF	TGTGCCAGCAGCCTTTTCACGGGCGAGCAGTACTTC
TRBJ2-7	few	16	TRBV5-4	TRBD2	CASSPASGRLRYEQYF	TGTGCCAGCAGCCCTGCTAGCGGGAGACTGCGTTACGAGCAGTACTTC
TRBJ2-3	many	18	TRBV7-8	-	CASSFSSSTGASTDTQYF	TGTGCCAGCAGCTTCTCGAGTTCGACAGGTGCTAGCACAGATACGCAGTATTTT
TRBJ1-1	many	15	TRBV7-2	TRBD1	CASSLGGQGNTEAFF	TGTGCCAGCAGCTTAGGGGGACAGGGAAACACTGAAGCTTTCTTT
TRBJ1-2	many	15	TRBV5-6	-	CASSETDGGFYGYTF	TGTGCCAGCAGCGAAACCGACGGGGGATTCTATGGCTACACCTTC